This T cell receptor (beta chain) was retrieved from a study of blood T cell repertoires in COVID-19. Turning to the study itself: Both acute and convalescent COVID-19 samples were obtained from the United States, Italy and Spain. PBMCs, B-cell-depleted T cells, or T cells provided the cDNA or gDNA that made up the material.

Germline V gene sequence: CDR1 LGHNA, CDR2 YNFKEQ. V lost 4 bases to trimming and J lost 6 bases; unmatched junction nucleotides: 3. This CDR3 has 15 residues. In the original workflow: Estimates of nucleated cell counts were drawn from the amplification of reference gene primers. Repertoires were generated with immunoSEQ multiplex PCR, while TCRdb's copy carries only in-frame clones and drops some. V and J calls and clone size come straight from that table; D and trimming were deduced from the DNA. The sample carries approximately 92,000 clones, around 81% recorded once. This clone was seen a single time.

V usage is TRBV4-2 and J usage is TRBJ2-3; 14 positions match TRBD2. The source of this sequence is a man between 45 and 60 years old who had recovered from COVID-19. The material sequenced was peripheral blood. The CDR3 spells CASSPTSGGADTQYF. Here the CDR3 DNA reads TGTGCCAGCAGCCCGACTAGCGGGGGGGCCGATACGCAGTATTTT.